The 8 T cell receptor beta chains below come from one sample, sequenced in a study of blood T cell repertoires in COVID-19 (dated by TCRdb to 2018 to 2021). The library was built by means of the immunoSEQ multiplex PCR assay. The source is immuneACCESS, and TCRdb retained only in-frame sequences with V and J called. Part of the clones is not carried over; for the studies checked, unresolved V genes explain less than half of this, and the remainder is unexplained. The sample table lists 390,000 or so clones, about 90% of them with a count of one. Roughly 6.8% of the sample comes from the top ten. Specimen: peripheral blood. These TCRs come from a man in his late teens or twenties with active or convalescent COVID-19.

The genes are TRBV9 and TRBJ2-1; 9 bases align to TRBD1. Germline V CDR1 and CDR2: SGDLS, YYNGEE. V lost 3 bases and J lost 0; bases outside the gene matches: 16. The CDR3 consists of 20 residues. CDR3 residues: CASSERQGGWPRSSYNEQFF. CDR3 sequence (DNA): TGTGCCAGCAGCGAACGACAGGGGGGGTGGCCGAGGAGCTCCTACAATGAGCAGTTCTTC.

J is TRBJ2-1 and V is TRBV11-3; 9 bases match TRBD2. From germline, CDR1 is SGHNT and CDR2 YENEEA. The CDR3 length is 14 residues. The V segment lost 6 bases and the J segment 8 bases; nucleotides outside the gene matches: 8. CDR3 in amino acids: CASRAGGPRDEQFF. DNA of the CDR3: TGTGCCAGCAGGGCGGGGGGGCCTCGCGATGAGCAGTTCTTC.

The CDR3 DNA reads TGTGCCAGTAGGAAGGGACAGGGGGCTTTCGAGCAGTACTTC. Residues: CASRKGQGAFEQYF. The rearrangement joins TRBV19 to TRBJ2-7, with TRBD1 matching 12 bases. After removal of 6 bases from V and 6 bases from J, the junction contained 6 bases not matched to a gene. The CDR3 is 14 amino acids. Germline CDR1 LNHDA, CDR2 SQIVND (reference sequence). Filled out from reference TRBV19 and TRBJ2-7, the complete variable domain reads DGGITQSPKYLFRKEGQNVTLSCEQNLNHDAMYWYRQDPGQGLRLIYYSQIVNDFQKGDIAEGYSVSREKKESFPLTVTSAQKNPTAFYLCASRKGQGAFEQYFGPGTRLTVT.

The V call is TRBV9, the J call TRBJ1-5, with TRBD1 matching over 10 bases. Germline CDR1 SGDLS, CDR2 YYNGEE. This CDR3 comprises 14 residues. J lost 7 bases, V lost 3 bases, and 4 bases had no gene match. CDR3 residues: CASSETGGRQPQHF. The CDR3, as DNA: TGTGCCAGCAGCGAGACAGGGGGCCGGCAGCCCCAGCATTTT. Variable domain in full (rest from reference TRBV9 and TRBJ1-5): DSGVTQTPKHLITATGQRVTLRCSPRSGDLSVYWYQQSLDQGLQFLIQYYNGEERAKGNILERFSAQQFPDLHSELNLSSLELGDSALYFCASSETGGRQPQHFGDGTRLSIL.

The chain recombines TRBV27 with TRBJ2-1, with TRBD2 matching 8 bases. With 3 bases clipped from V and 2 bases from J, the junction kept 3 bases outside the gene matches. The CDR3 extends over 15 amino acids. Germline V gene sequence: CDR1 MNHEY, CDR2 SMNVEV (reference sequence). CDR3 DNA sequence: TGTGCCAGCAGTTTTCGGGGGGGCCCCTACAATGAGCAGTTCTTC. It encodes CASSFRGGPYNEQFF.

The chain has TRBV24-1 and TRBJ2-1, with D tentatively TRBD1 (6 bases). CDR3 length equals 13 residues. In germline, CDR1 is KGHDR, CDR2 SFDVKD. V lost 3 bases and J 10 bases, leaving 12 bases between the germline ends. The CDR3 DNA is TGTGCCACCAGTGATCAACAGGGTCGGGAGCAGTTCTTC. Protein product: CATSDQQGREQFF.

This chain connects TRBV18 to TRBJ1-6; TRBD1 agrees at 7 bases. V shed 6 bases and J 7 bases; nucleotides not matched to a gene: 6. The CDR3 has 14 residues. CDR1 is KGHSH, CDR2 LQKENI, per germline. The CDR3 protein is CASSTSGGNSPLHF. CDR3 DNA sequence: TGTGCCAGCTCTACCTCAGGGGGGAATTCACCCCTCCACTTT.

A few counts support this clone. This chain joins TRBV28 and TRBJ1-1; D call uncertain. Germline assignment: CDR1 MDHEN and CDR2 SYDVKM. Trimming removed 8 bases from V and 10 bases from J, with 17 bases in between. The CDR3 loop spans 12 amino acids. CDR3: CASRQFPWAAFF. DNA of the CDR3: TGTGCCAGCCGTCAGTTTCCTTGGGCAGCTTTCTTT.